This T cell receptor (beta chain) emerged from a study of T cell responses to AZD1222 COVID-19 vaccine. Study context: Some second doses came at about 4 weeks and others at about 12 weeks; these were pooled.

Whole-study findings and limits: Repertoires were sampled only after the peak T cell response. At baseline, just 5 or 6 AZD1222 recipients tested seropositive. Donors were largely white British and mainly female; clonal diversity was possibly underestimated.

The V end lost 4 bases, the J end lost 8 bases, and 14 bases lay between the germline ends. Germline loops: CDR1 SNHLY, CDR2 FYNNEI. This CDR3 has 13 amino acids. Measured with immunoSEQ multiplex PCR; TCRdb has only the in-frame clones, and not every one. The table records some 130,000 clones, around 84% of them present only once. On this clone: The antigen is not known.

The input for sequencing was peripheral blood, taken on day 0 of AZD1222 vaccination. This sequence joins TRBV2 and TRBJ1-2; tentatively, D is TRBD1 (6 bases). The TCR comes from an adult in good health. The CDR3 sequence: CASSVGGRRGYTF. CDR3 nucleotide sequence: TGTGCCAGCAGTGTTGGGGGGCGCAGGGGCTACACCTTC.